A selection of T cell receptor beta chains follows, all from one sample in a study of cytomegalovirus exposure and HLA in healthy donors. Only in-frame clones appear in the TCRdb table, and some are missing; sequencing was by immunoSEQ multiplex PCR. The profile shows roughly 190,000 clones, 79% of them singletons. The sample consisted of PBMCs. These receptors all stem from a girl aged 10 to 17 in good health and CMV-seropositive. CDR3s include the opening cysteine and the closing phenylalanine or tryptophan. D genes are given only for firm matches. Only part of the rows carry a size: once, few, many, or a class if the clone is expanded.

d_gene	v_gene	j_gene	abundance	CDR3nt	CDR3aa
.	TRBV4-3	TRBJ2-2	.	TGCGCCAGCAGCCAAGATCTCATTAGCACCGGGGAGCTGTTTTTT	CASSQDLISTGELFF
.	TRBV5-4	TRBJ1-2	few	TGTGCCAGCAGCTGGGGAGGTCCCCCGGTCGGTGGCTACACCTTC	CASSWGGPPVGGYTF
TRBD1	TRBV29-1	TRBJ1-5	.	TGCAGCGTTGAGACAGGGGGCGATGGCAATCAGCCCCAGCATTTT	CSVETGGDGNQPQHF
.	TRBV7-2	TRBJ2-3	few	TGTGCCAGCAGCTTAGCTATGTCGCGGGATACGCAGTATTTT	CASSLAMSRDTQYF
TRBD2	TRBV5-6	TRBJ2-1	.	TGTGCCAGCAGCTTAGGATCTAGCGGGGGCCGCTCCTACAATGAGCAGTTCTTC	CASSLGSSGGRSYNEQFF
TRBD1	TRBV2	TRBJ2-3	.	TGTGCCAGCAGTGACCTCGCGGGACAGGTTACAGATACGCAGTATTTT	CASSDLAGQVTDTQYF
TRBD1	TRBV5-1	TRBJ2-5	.	TGCGCCAGCAGCTCTGGGACAGGGGAAGAGACCCAGTACTTC	CASSSGTGEETQYF
TRBD1	TRBV4-1	TRBJ1-4	.	TGCGCCAGCAGCCCTGACAGGGTCAGTGAAAAACTGTTTTTT	CASSPDRVSEKLFF
.	TRBV19	TRBJ2-7	.	TGTGCCAGCCAAGACCGGACAGAGCAGTACTTC	CASQDRTEQYF
.	TRBV27	TRBJ2-2	.	TGTGCCAGCAGTTTATCGCAGGGGGGAACGAGCACCGGGGAGCTGTTTTTT	CASSLSQGGTSTGELFF
TRBD1	TRBV4-3	TRBJ1-1	.	TGCGCCAGCAGCCAACAGGGGGCGAACACTGAAGCTTTCTTT	CASSQQGANTEAFF
.	TRBV27	TRBJ1-5	.	TGTGCCAGCCGAGGATCGCATAGCAATCAGCCCCAGCATTTT	CASRGSHSNQPQHF
.	TRBV30	TRBJ2-7	.	TGTGCCTGGATGGGAGACTCCTACGAGCAGTACTTC	CAWMGDSYEQYF
TRBD1	TRBV2	TRBJ2-7	.	TGTGCCAGCAGCGACAGGGATTACGAGCAGTACTTC	CASSDRDYEQYF
TRBD2	TRBV6-6	TRBJ2-3	few	TGTGCCACTAGGACTAGCGGGGGGGCCGTCACAGATACGCAGTATTTT	CATRTSGGAVTDTQYF
TRBD1	TRBV18	TRBJ1-2	.	TGTGCCAGCTCACGGCCGGACAGGGGTGACTATGGCTACACCTTC	CASSRPDRGDYGYTF
.	TRBV7-9	TRBJ1-2	.	TGTGCCAGCAGCCACCTCCTGACACAGTGGATCTATGGCTACACCTTC	CASSHLLTQWIYGYTF
.	TRBV29-1	TRBJ2-3	.	TGCAGCGCCGCCGAGGGTCTAGCGACAGATACGCAGTATTTT	CSAAEGLATDTQYF
.	TRBV2	TRBJ2-3	.	TGTGCCAGCAGCCCCGGACATGCGAGCACAGATACGCAGTATTTT	CASSPGHASTDTQYF
.	TRBV6-6	TRBJ1-6	.	TGTGCCAGCAGGGGTCAGGCGTCCTATAATTCACCCCTCCACTTT	CASRGQASYNSPLHF
.	TRBV7-2	TRBJ2-5	.	TGTGCCAGCAGCTTTCGCGATGCGGGGAGAGAGACCCAGTACTTC	CASSFRDAGRETQYF
.	TRBV7-2	TRBJ2-3	.	TGTGCCAGCGGCAGGACAGATACGCAGTATTTT	CASGRTDTQYF
TRBD1	TRBV5-1	TRBJ1-4	.	TGCGCCAGCAGCGTGGACAGGGTCGATGAAAAACTGTTTTTT	CASSVDRVDEKLFF
TRBD1	TRBV4-1	TRBJ2-7	.	TGCGCCAGCAGCCCGGGACAGGGATCCTACGAGCAGTACTTC	CASSPGQGSYEQYF
.	TRBV5-6	TRBJ1-5	.	TGTGCCAGCAGCTCAGACATTTCCCCCAATCAGCCCCAGCATTTT	CASSSDISPNQPQHF
.	TRBV5-4	TRBJ2-7	.	TGTGCCAGCAGCTTGGGCGGACAGATCTACGAGCAGTACTTC	CASSLGGQIYEQYF
.	TRBV9	TRBJ1-1	.	TGTGCCAGCAGTCAAGGGGTGAACACTGAAGCTTTCTTT	CASSQGVNTEAFF
.	TRBV6-1	TRBJ1-3	.	TGTGCCAGCAGTGAACGGGGTGCCTTTGCATCCAGCTCTGGAAACACCATATATTTT	CASSERGAFASSSGNTIYF
TRBD1	TRBV6-6	TRBJ2-7	.	TGTGCCAGCAGGACGCCGGGACAGGGAGGCGAGCAGTACTTC	CASRTPGQGGEQYF
.	TRBV29-1	TRBJ2-1	.	TGCAGCGTTGTAGTCCCGAGCTCCTACAATGAGCAGTTCTTC	CSVVVPSSYNEQFF
.	TRBV4-3	TRBJ2-2	.	TGCGCCAGCAGCCAAGAAGGAGGGGCTAACACCGGGGAGCTGTTTTTT	CASSQEGGANTGELFF
.	TRBV30	TRBJ2-7	.	TGTGCCTGGAGTGTGACAGTTTACGAGCAGTACTTC	CAWSVTVYEQYF
TRBD2	TRBV7-2	TRBJ2-3	.	TGTGCCAGCAGCTTAGAGCCTAGCGGGGTTAGCACAGATACGCAGTATTTT	CASSLEPSGVSTDTQYF
TRBD1	TRBV15	TRBJ1-5	.	TGTGCCACCACGAACAGGGGGTTTGGACAGCCCCAGCATTTT	CATTNRGFGQPQHF
.	TRBV27	TRBJ2-7	few	TGTGCCAGCAGTTTAGGACAGTCCTACGAGCAGTACTTC	CASSLGQSYEQYF
.	TRBV11-2	TRBJ1-6	.	TGTGCCAGCAGCTTAGGGGCCGAAAATTCACCCCTCCACTTT	CASSLGAENSPLHF
TRBD2	TRBV11-2	TRBJ2-2	.	TGTGCCAGCAGCTTGCGACTAGCGGGGACATCGAACACCGGGGAGCTGTTTTTT	CASSLRLAGTSNTGELFF
.	TRBV28	TRBJ2-7	.	TGTGCCAGCAGTCGCCGCCAGAAATCCTACGAGCAGTACTTC	CASSRRQKSYEQYF
.	TRBV11-2	TRBJ1-1	few	TGTGCCAGCAGCTCTCCCTCAGGGGTGGCTTTCTTT	CASSSPSGVAFF
.	TRBV5-1	TRBJ1-2	.	TGCGCCAGCAGGGAGGGGAATGGAGGTGGCTACACCTTC	CASREGNGGGYTF
.	TRBV2	TRBJ1-2	.	TGTGCCAGCAGCAGTGAAGCGCTTGGCTACACCTTC	CASSSEALGYTF
.	TRBV6-5	TRBJ2-7	few	TGTGCCAGCAGTTACGAGGTAGCGGCGTACGAGCAGTACTTC	CASSYEVAAYEQYF
.	TRBV6-5	TRBJ1-3	.	TGTGCCAGCAGCCCAGGGGCAGGGGGAAACACCATATATTTT	CASSPGAGGNTIYF
TRBD1	TRBV15	TRBJ2-1	once	TGTGCCACCAGCAGACCTACCCGGGACAGGGGGTACAATGAGCAGTTCTTC	CATSRPTRDRGYNEQFF
.	TRBV7-6	TRBJ2-2	.	TGTGCCAGCAGCTCCGTCCCCGCATCAAAAGGGGCCGGGGAGCTGTTTTTT	CASSSVPASKGAGELFF
.	TRBV2	TRBJ1-4	.	TGTGCCAGCAAGCCTCCTGCAACTAATGAAAAACTGTTTTTT	CASKPPATNEKLFF
TRBD1	TRBV7-9	TRBJ1-5	once	TGTGCCAGCAGCTTAGGGACAGGGGGTTCGAATCAGCCCCAGCATTTT	CASSLGTGGSNQPQHF
.	TRBV25-1	TRBJ1-2	.	TGTGCCAGCAGTGTCACTACTAACTATGGCTACACCTTC	CASSVTTNYGYTF
.	TRBV5-4	TRBJ1-5	.	TGTGCCGGGGGACCGGGGGGAGATCAGCCCCAGCATTTT	CAGGPGGDQPQHF
TRBD2	TRBV14	TRBJ2-7	.	TGTGCCAGCAGCCAAGACTTACCGGGACTAGCGAACTACGAGCAGTACTTC	CASSQDLPGLANYEQYF
.	TRBV7-9	TRBJ1-5	once	TGTGCCAGCAGCTCTCAGGGTGGAGGGAGCAATCAGCCCCAGCATTTT	CASSSQGGGSNQPQHF
.	TRBV5-6	TRBJ1-3	.	TGTGCCAGCAGCTTGGCCTTTGAAGCTTACTCTGGAAACACCATATATTTT	CASSLAFEAYSGNTIYF
TRBD2	TRBV9	TRBJ2-1	.	TGTGCCAGCAGCCATGAGCGGGGCTCCTACAATGAGCAGTTCTTC	CASSHERGSYNEQFF
TRBD2	TRBV10-3	TRBJ2-3	.	TGTGCCATCCAGACTAGCGGGGCCGTTACGCAGTATTTT	CAIQTSGAVTQYF
.	TRBV6-5	TRBJ1-6	.	TGTGCCAGCACACAGGGTCGTAATTCACCCCTCCACTTT	CASTQGRNSPLHF
.	TRBV7-2	TRBJ1-3	.	TGTGCCAGCAGCCGTCCAGGGGACTCTGGAAACACCATATATTTT	CASSRPGDSGNTIYF
.	TRBV18	TRBJ2-6	few	TGTGCCAGCTCAGATAGAACGTCTCCGCCTGGGGCCAACGTCCTGACTTTC	CASSDRTSPPGANVLTF
TRBD2	TRBV12-5	TRBJ2-7	once	TGTGCTAGTGGCTCAACAGGGGGGGGACTAGCGTTTGAGCAGTACTTC	CASGSTGGGLAFEQYF
.	TRBV18	TRBJ1-5	few	TGTGCCAGCTCACCCGTTAGGAGTCTCCATAGCAATCAGCCCCAGCATTTT	CASSPVRSLHSNQPQHF
TRBD1	TRBV5-1	TRBJ1-4	.	TGCGCCAGCAGCTTGGGACAGGGGCCGTCCGCAACTAATGAAAAACTGTTTTTT	CASSLGQGPSATNEKLFF